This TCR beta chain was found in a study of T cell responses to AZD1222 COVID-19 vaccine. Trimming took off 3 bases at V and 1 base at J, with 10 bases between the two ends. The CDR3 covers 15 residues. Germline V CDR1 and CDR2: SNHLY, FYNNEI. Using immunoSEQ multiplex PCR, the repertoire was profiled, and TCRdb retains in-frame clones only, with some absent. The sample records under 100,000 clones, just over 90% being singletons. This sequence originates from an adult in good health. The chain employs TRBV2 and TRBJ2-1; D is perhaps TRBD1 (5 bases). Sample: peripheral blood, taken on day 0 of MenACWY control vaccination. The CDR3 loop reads CASSEVRVSYNEQFF. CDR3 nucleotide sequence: TGTGCCAGCAGTGAGGTCAGGGTGTCCTACAATGAGCAGTTCTTC.